This T cell receptor beta chain is from a study of T cells in Graves' hyperthyroidism and ophthalmopathy. Stable Graves' hyperthyroidism meant no ophthalmopathy progression within 18 months. This clonotype was picked up many times. Germline assignment: CDR1 MNHNS and CDR2 SASEGT. The ends were cut back, 6 bases at V and 2 bases at J, with 22 bases in the middle. The CDR3 covers 17 residues. TCR beta CDR3 region amplification was performed from RNA transcripts. The TCR CDR3 first-round RT-PCR relied on the HTBI primer set. TCRdb ran MiXCR on the multiplex PCR reads and lists one entry per CDR3 protein. The sample records hundreds of thousands of distinct CDR3 sequences, around 15% being singletons.

The rearrangement uses TRBV6-1 and TRBJ1-2; D might be TRBD1 (5 bases). The TCR sequence derives from a woman in her thirties with Graves' hyperthyroidism. Sequencing was done on a sample of blood. The CDR3 nucleotides read TGTGCCAGCAGCGGATGGCCAGGGCCCGGTTTAAACTATGGCTACACCTTC. Its translation: CASSGWPGPGLNYGYTF.